This TCR beta chain was documented in a study of response to subunit inactivated influenza vaccine. Study results and caveats: Few new T cells, the authors suggested, are recruited by each seasonal influenza vaccination.

TCRdb called the RT-PCR reads again in MiXCR, with one record for every CDR3 protein. The table includes about 700,000 distinct CDR3 sequences, approximately 14% detected once. In its sample, this clonotype was seen a few times. Its antigen is undetermined. CDR1 and CDR2 (germline): LGHNA, YSLEER. CDR3 length: 15 amino acids. The germline V and J ends were trimmed by 2 bases and 8 bases, with 18 bases remaining between them. The sample in question was PBMCs from blood, obtained 14 to 15 days before vaccination. The chain is built from TRBV4-3 and TRBJ1-2; no definite D call. This TCR was recovered from a man in his forties or fifties who received an inactivated influenza vaccine. CDR3: CASSQSAARSGGYTF. The CDR3, as DNA: TGCGCCAGCAGCCAAAGTGCGGCAAGGTCTGGAGGCTACACCTTC.